The rows below give T cell receptor beta chains drawn from one sample of a study of cytomegalovirus exposure and HLA in healthy donors. The protocol was immunoSEQ multiplex PCR, while the TCRdb copy is restricted to in-frame clones and leaves out a portion. The table shows 120,000 or so clones, with roughly 77% occurring only once. Sequencing was done on a sample of PBMCs. These receptor sequences come from a man aged 18 to 29 in good health and CMV-seronegative. Both conserved end residues are part of each CDR3. The D gene is left open where the match is weak.

J: TRBJ2-7
D: NA
V: TRBV19
CDR3: CASSIQGYGEQYF
DNA: TGTGCCAGTAGTATCCAGGGTTACGGCGAGCAGTACTTC

J: TRBJ2-3
D: NA
V: TRBV4-3
CDR3: CASSPGRGADTQYF
DNA: TGCGCCAGCAGCCCTGGCAGGGGGGCAGATACGCAGTATTTT

J: TRBJ1-1
D: TRBD1
V: TRBV2
CDR3: CASSQGAVTEAFF
DNA: TGTGCCAGCAGTCAGGGGGCGGTCACTGAAGCTTTCTTT

J: TRBJ1-1
D: NA
V: TRBV7-3
CDR3: CASSLLGLTEAFF
DNA: TGTGCCAGCAGCTTACTGGGCCTGACTGAAGCTTTCTTT

J: TRBJ2-5
D: NA
V: TRBV5-4
CDR3: CASSLDRIPQETQYF
DNA: TGTGCCAGCAGCTTGGACAGAATACCCCAAGAGACCCAGTACTTC

J: TRBJ1-4
D: TRBD1
V: TRBV5-6
CDR3: CASSRDRGSPNEKLFF
DNA: TGTGCCAGCAGTCGGGACAGGGGGTCACCTAATGAAAAACTGTTTTTT

J: TRBJ2-1
D: NA
V: TRBV6-1
CDR3: CASSELPSNGEQFF
DNA: TGTGCCAGCAGTGAATTACCTAGTAACGGTGAGCAGTTCTTC

J: TRBJ1-1
D: TRBD1
V: TRBV4-3
CDR3: CASSQSGTGWNTEAFF
DNA: TGCGCCAGCAGCCAAAGTGGGACAGGCTGGAACACTGAAGCTTTCTTT

J: TRBJ2-5
D: NA
V: TRBV15
CDR3: CATSPRSQTQYF
DNA: TGTGCCACCAGCCCTAGGAGCCAGACCCAGTACTTC

J: TRBJ1-4
D: NA
V: TRBV12-2
CDR3: CASRLAKDRGNEKLFF
DNA: TGTGCAAGTCGCTTAGCCAAGGACAGGGGTAATGAAAAACTGTTTTTT

J: TRBJ2-7
D: TRBD1
V: TRBV7-9
CDR3: CASSSQGARYEQYF
DNA: TGTGCCAGCAGCTCACAGGGGGCGCGGTACGAGCAGTACTTC

J: TRBJ2-1
D: TRBD1
V: TRBV19
CDR3: CASVGQGIKAEQFF
DNA: TGTGCCTCGGTGGGACAGGGGATAAAGGCTGAGCAGTTCTTC

J: TRBJ1-1
D: TRBD1
V: TRBV10-2
CDR3: CASSSTGPAEAFF
DNA: TGCGCCAGCAGTTCGACAGGGCCCGCTGAAGCTTTCTTT

J: TRBJ2-5
D: NA
V: TRBV9
CDR3: CASSVGGRVGETQYF
DNA: TGTGCCAGCAGCGTAGGGGGCAGGGTGGGAGAGACCCAGTACTTC

J: TRBJ1-2
D: NA
V: TRBV5-6
CDR3: CASSLAALGAQSNYGYTF
DNA: TGTGCCAGCAGCTTGGCGGCTTTGGGGGCGCAAAGTAACTATGGCTACACCTTC

J: TRBJ2-7
D: NA
V: TRBV11-2
CDR3: CASSLEWPGQTTYEQYF
DNA: TGTGCCAGCAGCTTAGAGTGGCCTGGACAGACGACTTACGAGCAGTACTTC

J: TRBJ1-1
D: NA
V: TRBV15
CDR3: CATSRDTRNTEAFF
DNA: TGTGCCACCAGCAGAGATACAAGGAACACTGAAGCTTTCTTT

J: TRBJ1-4
D: NA
V: TRBV7-9
CDR3: CASSLDSHNEKLFF
DNA: TGTGCCAGCAGCTTAGATTCCCATAATGAAAAACTGTTTTTT

J: TRBJ1-5
D: TRBD1
V: TRBV19
CDR3: CASRQPDRGDQPQHF
DNA: TGTGCCAGTAGACAACCGGACAGGGGGGATCAGCCCCAGCATTTT